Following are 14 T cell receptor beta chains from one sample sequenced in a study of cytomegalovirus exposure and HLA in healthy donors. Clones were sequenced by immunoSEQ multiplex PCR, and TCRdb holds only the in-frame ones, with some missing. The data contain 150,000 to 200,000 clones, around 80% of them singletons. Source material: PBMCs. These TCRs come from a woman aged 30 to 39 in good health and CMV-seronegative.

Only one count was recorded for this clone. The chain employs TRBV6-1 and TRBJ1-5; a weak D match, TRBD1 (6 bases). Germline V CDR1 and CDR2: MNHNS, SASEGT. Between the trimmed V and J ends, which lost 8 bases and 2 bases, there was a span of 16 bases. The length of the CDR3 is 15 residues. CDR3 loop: CASLRGGMGNQPQHF. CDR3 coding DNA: TGTGCCAGCCTAAGGGGGGGCATGGGCAATCAGCCCCAGCATTTT.

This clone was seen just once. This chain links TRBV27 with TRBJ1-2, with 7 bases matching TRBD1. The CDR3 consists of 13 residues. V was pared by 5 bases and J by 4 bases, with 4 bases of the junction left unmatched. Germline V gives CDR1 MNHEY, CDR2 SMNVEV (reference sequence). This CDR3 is CASSPGTVYGYTF. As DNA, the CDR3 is TGTGCCAGCAGTCCCGGGACAGTCTATGGCTACACCTTC.

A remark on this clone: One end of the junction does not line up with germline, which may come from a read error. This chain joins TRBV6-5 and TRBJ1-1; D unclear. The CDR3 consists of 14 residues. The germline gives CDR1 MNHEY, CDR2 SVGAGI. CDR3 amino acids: CASSYLTENTEAFF. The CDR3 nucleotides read TGTGCCAGCAGCTACTTAACAGAGAACACTGAAGCTTTCTTT.

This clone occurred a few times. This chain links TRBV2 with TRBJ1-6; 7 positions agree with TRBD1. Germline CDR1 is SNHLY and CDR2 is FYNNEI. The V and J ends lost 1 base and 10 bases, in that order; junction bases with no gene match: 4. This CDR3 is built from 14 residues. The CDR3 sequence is CASSEGQGGSPLHF. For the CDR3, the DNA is TGTGCCAGCAGTGAAGGGCAGGGGGGCTCACCCCTCCACTTT. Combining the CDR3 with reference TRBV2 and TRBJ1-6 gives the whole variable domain EPEVTQTPSHQVTQMGQEVILRCVPISNHLYFYWYRQILGQKVEFLVSFYNNEISEKSEIFDDQFSVERPDGSNFTLKIRSTKLEDSAMYFCASSEGQGGSPLHFGNGTRLTVT.

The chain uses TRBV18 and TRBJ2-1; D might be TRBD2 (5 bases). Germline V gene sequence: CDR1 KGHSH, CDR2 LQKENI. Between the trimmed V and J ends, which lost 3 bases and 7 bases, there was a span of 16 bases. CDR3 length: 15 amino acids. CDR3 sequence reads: CASSPLLAGGNEQFF. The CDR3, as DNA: TGTGCCAGCTCACCGTTGTTGGCGGGCGGAAATGAGCAGTTCTTC.

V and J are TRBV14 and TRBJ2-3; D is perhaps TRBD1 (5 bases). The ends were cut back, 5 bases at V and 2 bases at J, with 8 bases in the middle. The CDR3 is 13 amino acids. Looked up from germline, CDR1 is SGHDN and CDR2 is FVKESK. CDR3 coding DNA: TGTGCCAGCAGCTACGGACACACAGATACGCAGTATTTT. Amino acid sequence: CASSYGHTDTQYF.

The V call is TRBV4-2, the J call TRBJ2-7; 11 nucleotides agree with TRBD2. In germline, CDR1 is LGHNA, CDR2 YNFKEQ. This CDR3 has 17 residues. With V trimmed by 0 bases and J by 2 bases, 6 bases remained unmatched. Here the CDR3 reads CASSQELAGGPTYEQYF. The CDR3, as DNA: TGTGCCAGCAGCCAAGAGCTAGCGGGGGGACCCACCTACGAGCAGTACTTC.

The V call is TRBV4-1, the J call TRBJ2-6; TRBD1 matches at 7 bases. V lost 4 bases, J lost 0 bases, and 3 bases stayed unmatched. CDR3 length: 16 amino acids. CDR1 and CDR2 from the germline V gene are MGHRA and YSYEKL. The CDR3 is CASSLGQTSGANVLTF. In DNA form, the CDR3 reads TGCGCCAGCAGCCTGGGACAGACCTCTGGGGCCAACGTCCTGACTTTC.

CDR3 sequence (DNA): TGTGCCAGTAGTATGGCCTCTGGAAACACCATATATTTT. Residues: CASSMASGNTIYF. V is TRBV19 and J is TRBJ1-3; D not resolved. There are 13 residues in the CDR3. From germline, CDR1 is LNHDA and CDR2 SQIVND (reference sequence). Trimming took off 3 bases at V and 0 bases at J, with 3 bases between the two ends.

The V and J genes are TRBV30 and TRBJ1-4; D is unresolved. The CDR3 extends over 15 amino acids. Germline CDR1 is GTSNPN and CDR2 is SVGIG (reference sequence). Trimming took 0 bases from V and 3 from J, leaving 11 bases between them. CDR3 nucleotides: TGTGCCTGGAGTGTTCTAACAGCCTCTAATGAAAAACTGTTTTTT. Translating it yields CAWSVLTASNEKLFF.

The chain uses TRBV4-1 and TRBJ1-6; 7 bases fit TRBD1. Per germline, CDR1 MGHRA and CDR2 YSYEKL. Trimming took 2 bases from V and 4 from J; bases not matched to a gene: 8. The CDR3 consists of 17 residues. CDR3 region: CASSQSRQGAYNSPLHF. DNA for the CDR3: TGCGCCAGCAGCCAATCGCGACAGGGAGCGTATAATTCACCCCTCCACTTT.

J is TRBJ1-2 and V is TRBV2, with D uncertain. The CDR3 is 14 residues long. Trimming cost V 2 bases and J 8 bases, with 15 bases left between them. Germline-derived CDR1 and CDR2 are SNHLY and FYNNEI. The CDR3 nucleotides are TGTGCCAGCAGTGAAATGACACCCAAGGAAGGCTACACCTTC. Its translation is CASSEMTPKEGYTF. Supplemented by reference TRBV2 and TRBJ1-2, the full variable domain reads EPEVTQTPSHQVTQMGQEVILRCVPISNHLYFYWYRQILGQKVEFLVSFYNNEISEKSEIFDDQFSVERPDGSNFTLKIRSTKLEDSAMYFCASSEMTPKEGYTFGSGTRLTVV.

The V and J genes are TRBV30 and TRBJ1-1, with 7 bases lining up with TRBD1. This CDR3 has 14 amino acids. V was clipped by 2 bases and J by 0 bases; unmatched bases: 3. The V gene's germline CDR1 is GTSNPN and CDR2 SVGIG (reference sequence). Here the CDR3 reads CAWSWTGLNTEAFF. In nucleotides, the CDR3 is TGTGCCTGGAGTTGGACAGGCTTGAACACTGAAGCTTTCTTT.

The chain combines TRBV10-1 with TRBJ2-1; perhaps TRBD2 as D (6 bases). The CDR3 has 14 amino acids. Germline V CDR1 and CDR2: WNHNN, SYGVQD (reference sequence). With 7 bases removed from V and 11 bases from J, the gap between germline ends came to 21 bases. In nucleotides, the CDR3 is TGCGCCAGCACCCCGGGACTCCCGGGAAATAAGCAGTTCTTC. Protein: CASTPGLPGNKQFF.